The present entry profiles one T cell receptor (beta chain) with its context. This sample is part of a study of blood T cell repertoires in COVID-19. Overall study context: The samples span acute and convalescent COVID-19 from the United States, Italy and Spain.

As processed by the authors: It was from reference gene primer amplification that nucleated cell counts were estimated. The method was immunoSEQ multiplex PCR; TCRdb's version includes in-frame clones alone and lacks a portion of them. That table furnishes V, J and clone size, whereas the DNA furnished D and trimming. The sample includes about 82,000 clones, around four fifths of them seen just once. The length of the CDR3 is 15 residues. The germline CDR1 and CDR2 sequences are SGHRS and YFSETQ. V dropped 0 bases and J dropped 3; count of bases not matched to a gene: 5. The chain employs TRBV5-1 and TRBJ1-2; 7 nucleotides agree with TRBD1. The TCR comes from a woman aged 55-70 years with acute or convalescent COVID-19. Sequenced sample: peripheral blood. The CDR3 DNA reads TGCGCCAGCAGCTTGGTGGCAGGGGGAGACTATGGCTACACCTTC. As protein: CASSLVAGGDYGYTF.